This record covers a single T cell receptor beta chain. This clonotype was counted many times. Its antigen specificity is not known. Base qualities are not provided; no much larger clone lies one nucleotide away. This sample was included in a study of neurological immune-mediated disorders (dated by TCRdb to about 2019). In the study overall: Among the roughly 35 multiple sclerosis patients, around 30 had relapsing-remitting MS and 3 had secondary progressive MS. Longitudinal samples, technical triplicates and paired sorted CD4+ and CD8+ T-cell subsets, alongside PBMC samples, were included among the approximately 110 TCR-beta libraries. Using UMI-based sequencing, the study compared peripheral blood TCR-beta repertoires from patients with HTLV-I-associated myelopathy (HAM/TSP), patients with multiple sclerosis, and healthy controls. The cohort was made up of about 68 subjects, consisting of about 14 HAM/TSP patients, roughly 35 multiple sclerosis patients and 20 healthy controls.

The germline V gene supplies CDR1 SQVTM and CDR2 ANQGSEA. The CDR3 holds 16 amino acids from the cysteine to the phenylalanine. CDR3 DNA only is kept here, 48 bases in frame from base 1. Trimming at the junction amounts to 4 bases on V and 0 bases on J, and the germline ends lie 16 bases apart. Unsorted PBMC libraries were generated from 2 million PBMCs stored in RNAlater at -80 °C until RNA extraction. Multiple sclerosis patients were enrolled in a US clinical protocol under which disease progression was evaluated by magnetic resonance imaging. Peripheral blood was subjected to Ficoll-Hypaque density gradient centrifugation to isolate PBMCs, which were then cryopreserved in liquid nitrogen. cDNA was synthesized by template-switch 5'RACE using a primer carrying a 10-nucleotide random unique molecular identifier by which each TCR transcript was tagged. Over 160 million TCR-beta sequences, covering 15-18 subjects, were produced in each sequencing run. Total RNA was extracted with the RNeasy kit. Using the KAPA Real-time Library Amplification kit, TCR-beta VDJ regions were amplified with primers for the TCR constant region and the 5'RACE anchor. Sample indexes and Illumina adaptors were added in a first PCR, after which library yield was increased in a second PCR. After Ampure bead purification, the TCR product of roughly 650 bp was size-selected on a 2% E-gel SizeSelection system. Library quality was checked on a Bioanalyzer, concentration was measured with Qubit, and libraries were quantified with the Kapa Library Quantification kit before pooling. An Illumina HiSeq 2500 was used to sequence the libraries paired-end at 2 x 150 bp. To increase sequence diversity, roughly 25-31% phiX was spiked into each library pool. On the study's bioinformatics: Quality-filtered reads were processed with the UMI-based MiGEC pipeline, which removed over 90% of raw TCR sequences during error correction. VDJ genes were aligned to IMGT germline references, and each clonotype was defined by a unique CDR3 amino acid sequence together with V-J genes. Clonal expansion, Shannon diversity and CDR3 relatedness were evaluated with VDJtools (CalcPairwiseDistances, ClusterSamples), while phylogenetic trees were built in CLCbio workbench. Expanded clones were defined as having at least 8 unique UMIs, based on coefficient-of-variation modelling across technical triplicates. TCRdb handled the public reads itself, with Q25 trimming in fastp and clone calling in MiXCR, and kept productive beta chains. Rows with a matching CDR3 protein are joined into one entry that keeps the most common DNA and genes. The V and J calls, along with clone size, are taken from TCRdb and not from the paper's own processing. In all, the sample holds tens of thousands of distinct CDR3 sequences, and roughly 2.5% of those were seen once. The biggest ten clones account for about 2.4% of the sample.

The paper's findings and limits, for the study overall: No clinical or MRI features were associated with the MS cluster, and the authors said that larger cohorts are needed. The highest TCR clonal expansion was observed in HAM/TSP patients, whereas the lowest was observed in MS patients, even when compared with healthy controls. Across subjects, expanded clones never shared an identical CDR3 amino acid sequence, which suggests that the TCR-beta repertoires in every group were private. In a phylogenetic analysis, the repertoires of 18 out of 34 MS patients fell into a single cluster of related CDR3 sequences, pointing to a possible signature at the repertoire level.

This TCR came from a man aged 50 to 60 with multiple sclerosis. Here the chain combines TRBV29-1 and TRBJ2-1, with an unclear D gene assignment. Sequencing input: PBMCs. The encoded CDR3 is CSVVGRTASSYNEQFF. The nucleotides read TGCAGCGTTGTAGGCCGGACGGCTAGCTCCTACAATGAGCAGTTCTTC.